This TCR beta chain derives from a study of blood T cells in healthy people across ages (dated by TCRdb to the mid-2010s). Concerning the study at large: In model experiments, roughly one uniquely barcoded TCR beta cDNA molecule per two T cells was captured by template switching. To avoid experimental bias, donors of different ages were spread randomly across the sequencing lanes. The study measured age-related changes in TCR beta repertoire diversity using deep sequencing normalized with unique cDNA molecular identifiers. The study analyzed two additional independent replicas of 1 million unique cDNA reads from the same blood draw for two donors, one aged 18 to 30 and one aged 80 or older. Four age groups were formed from the donors: young (average 16 years), middle-aged (approximately 42), aged (about 62) and long-lived (approximately 80).

Including the terminal cysteine and phenylalanine, the CDR3 comprises 11 residues. Only CDR3 DNA remains: 33 bases, in frame from the first base. The junction shows trimming of 6 bases on V and 12 bases on J, plus 15 bases between the germline ends. Reading the germline V gene (reference sequence) gives CDR1 DFQATT and CDR2 SNEGSKA. The roughly 42 donors, aged roughly 6 to 95 years, were systemically healthy Caucasian individuals from Russia. Each donor gave around 9.8 milliliters of peripheral blood, collected into EDTA-treated Vacutainer tubes. Ficoll-Paque density-gradient centrifugation was used to isolate PBMCs, with at least 6.5 million per sample. Trizol reagent was used to extract total RNA from the PBMCs, yielding at least 6 micrograms per sample. For every donor, flow cytometry on a PBMC aliquot measured the percentage of naive CD45RAhigh/CD27high T cells. Libraries were built with 5' RACE. Data came from an Illumina HiSeq 2500. A second PCR of roughly 7 to 12 cycles was run with a J-beta primer mix and a sample-barcoded 5' primer. A unique molecular identifier was introduced onto each TCR beta cDNA molecule by a template-switch 5' adaptor carrying 12 random nucleotides. Each sample yielded at least 3 million CDR3-containing paired-end reads. First-strand cDNA was synthesized from all RNA with the Mint cDNA synthesis kit, primed by a TRBC-specific oligonucleotide. After uracil-DNA glycosylase treatment, a first 18-cycle PCR used universal primers M1SS and BC2_uni_R on all cDNA. In the original analysis: For normalization, 1 million high-quality reads were randomly selected from each sample, with every read carrying a distinct molecular identifier. Instead of being binned into consensus sequences, reads that shared molecular identifiers were thrown out. MiTCR, with a Q25 quality threshold and the strictest error-elimination algorithm, was used for CDR3 identification, clonotype clustering and error correction. Lower-bound total TCR beta diversity was estimated with a nonparametric unseen species model using Euler transformation. The raw public reads went through TCRdb reprocessing: fastp at Q25, MiXCR clone calling, in-frame beta chains kept. One record per CDR3 amino acid sequence lists the most common genes and DNA. TCRdb, rather than the study authors, made the V and J calls. For this sample the table gives some 900,000 distinct CDR3 sequences, of which more than 25% were detected only once. Roughly 17% of the sample belongs to the ten largest clones.

This clonotype was seen many times. The antigen it recognizes is unknown. Base qualities are missing; no much larger clone stands one base away. General conclusions and limits of the study: Estimates of total diversity based on one million sequenced T cells were considered lower bounds and underestimates. A strong correlation was found between observed TCR beta diversity and the percentage of naive T cells measured by flow cytometry. Conclusive comparison of naive and antigen-experienced compartments was prevented by the profiling of bulk unsorted PBMCs. The CMV infection status of donors was not known, potentially confounding age-related changes in expanded clonotypes. As age increased, observed TCR beta diversity per million T cells dropped in a roughly linear way, and a significant reduction was already evident by age approximately 40. Compared with the aged group, the long-lived group had more naive CD4+ T cells, fewer expanded clones and increased TCR diversity, suggesting age selection.

This receptor was identified in a woman of 80 years or more in good health. Sequenced input: blood. The chain uses TRBV20-1 and TRBJ2-1; the D gene is perhaps TRBD1 or TRBD2, as each covers 5 bases. The CDR3 region reads CSATGTAPQFF. The DNA reads as follows: TGCAGTGCGACCGGGACGGCCCCGCAGTTCTTC.